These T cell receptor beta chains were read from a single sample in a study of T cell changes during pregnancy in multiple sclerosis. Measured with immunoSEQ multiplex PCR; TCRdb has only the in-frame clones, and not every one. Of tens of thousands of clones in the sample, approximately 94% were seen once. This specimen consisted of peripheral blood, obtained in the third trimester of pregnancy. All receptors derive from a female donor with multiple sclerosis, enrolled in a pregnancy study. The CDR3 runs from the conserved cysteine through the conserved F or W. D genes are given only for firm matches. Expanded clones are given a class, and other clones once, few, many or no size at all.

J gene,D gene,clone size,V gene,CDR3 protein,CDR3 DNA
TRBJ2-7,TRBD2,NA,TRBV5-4,CASSLGSVAGAQTYEQYF,TGTGCCAGCAGCTTGGGTTCCGTAGCGGGGGCGCAGACCTACGAGCAGTACTTC
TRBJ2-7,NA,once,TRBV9,CASSVGDSYEQYF,TGTGCCAGCAGCGTAGGTGACAGCTACGAGCAGTACTTC
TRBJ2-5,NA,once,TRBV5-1,CASTETNQETQYF,TGCGCCAGCACAGAAACCAACCAAGAGACCCAGTACTTC
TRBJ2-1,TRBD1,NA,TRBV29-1,CSVGGVRGLRYNEQFF,TGCAGCGTTGGAGGCGTCAGGGGGCTCCGCTACAATGAGCAGTTCTTC
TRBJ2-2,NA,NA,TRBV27,CASSFGTGTGELFF,TGTGCCAGCAGTTTCGGAACAGGGACCGGGGAGCTGTTTTTT
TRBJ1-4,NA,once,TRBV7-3,CASSLTLGRLHEKLFF,TGTGCCAGCAGCTTAACTTTGGGCAGGCTCCACGAAAAACTGTTTTTT
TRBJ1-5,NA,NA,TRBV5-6,CASSLGRGLGLQNQPQHF,TGTGCCAGCAGCTTGGGACGGGGTCTGGGACTGCAGAATCAGCCCCAGCATTTT
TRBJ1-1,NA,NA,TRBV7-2,CASSAADRSNTEAFF,TGTGCCAGCAGCGCAGCTGACAGATCGAACACTGAAGCTTTCTTT
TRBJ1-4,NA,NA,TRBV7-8,CATQTGVREKLFF,TGTGCCACCCAAACAGGAGTTCGTGAAAAACTGTTTTTT
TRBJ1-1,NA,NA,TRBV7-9,CASSLARDLGFEAFF,TGTGCCAGCAGCTTAGCGCGGGACTTGGGGTTTGAAGCTTTCTTT
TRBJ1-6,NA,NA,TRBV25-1,CASSGQINSPLHF,TGTGCCAGCAGTGGACAGATTAATTCACCCCTCCACTTT
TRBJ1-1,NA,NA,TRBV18,CASSPGQGGTEAFF,TGTGCCAGCTCACCGGGGCAGGGAGGAACTGAAGCTTTCTTT
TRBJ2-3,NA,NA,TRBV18,CASSPTQGHTDTQYF,TGTGCCAGCTCACCAACCCAGGGACACACAGATACGCAGTATTTT
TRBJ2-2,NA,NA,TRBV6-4,CASSDSGLNTGELFF,TGTGCCAGCAGTGACTCCGGTCTGAACACCGGGGAGCTGTTTTTT
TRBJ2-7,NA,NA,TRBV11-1,CASSLRGGGTYEQYF,TGTGCCAGCAGCTTAAGGGGCGGCGGCACCTACGAGCAGTACTTC
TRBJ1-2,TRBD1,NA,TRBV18,CASSPFGQGDSGYTF,TGTGCCAGCTCACCATTCGGACAGGGGGATAGTGGCTACACCTTC
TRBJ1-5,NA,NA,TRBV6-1,CASSEAATPNQPQHF,TGTGCCAGCAGTGAAGCGGCCACCCCCAATCAGCCCCAGCATTTT
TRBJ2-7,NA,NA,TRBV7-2,CASSLVGHSSYEQYF,TGTGCCAGCAGCTTAGTCGGACACTCATCCTACGAGCAGTACTTC
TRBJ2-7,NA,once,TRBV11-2,CASSLVAGYAYEQYF,TGTGCCAGCAGCTTAGTGGCGGGGTATGCCTACGAGCAGTACTTC
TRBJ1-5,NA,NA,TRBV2,CASSEGGRRRWQPQHF,TGTGCCAGCAGTGAAGGCGGGAGGCGGCGGTGGCAGCCCCAGCATTTT
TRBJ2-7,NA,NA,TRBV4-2,CASSQALAGFSSYEQYF,TGTGCCAGCAGCCAAGCGTTGGCGGGGTTTAGCTCCTACGAGCAGTACTTC
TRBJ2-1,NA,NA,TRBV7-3,CASSLKKNYSGKSYNEQFF,TGTGCCAGCAGCTTGAAAAAGAATTACTCGGGGAAATCCTACAATGAGCAGTTCTTC
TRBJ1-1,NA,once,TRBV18,CASSPLAWSPTGGTEAFF,TGTGCCAGCTCACCACTCGCGTGGTCACCGACGGGGGGCACTGAAGCTTTCTTT
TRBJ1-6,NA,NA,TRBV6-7,CASRGTLRPPVHNSPLHF,TGTGCCAGCAGGGGGACTCTACGACCTCCCGTCCATAATTCACCCCTCCACTTT
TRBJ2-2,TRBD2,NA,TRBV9,CASSVAIRGANTGELFF,TGTGCCAGCAGCGTAGCTATCCGGGGGGCGAACACCGGGGAGCTGTTTTTT
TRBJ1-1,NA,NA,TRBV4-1,CASEETGEAFF,TGCGCCAGTGAAGAGACAGGTGAAGCTTTCTTT
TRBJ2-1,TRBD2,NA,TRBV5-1,CASSLQGGGAGEQFF,TGCGCCAGCAGCCTCCAGGGCGGGGGGGCCGGTGAGCAGTTCTTC
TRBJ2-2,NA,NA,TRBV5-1,CASRDSHTGELFF,TGCGCCAGCAGGGACAGTCACACCGGGGAGCTGTTTTTT
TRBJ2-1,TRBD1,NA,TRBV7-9,CASSSGQGSYNEQFF,TGTGCCAGCAGCTCAGGACAGGGGTCCTACAATGAGCAGTTCTTC